Presented here are 17 T cell receptor beta chains from one specimen sequenced in a study of control samples from healthy donors and cancer patients. Measured with immunoSEQ multiplex PCR; TCRdb has only the in-frame clones, and not every one. The profile shows about 180,000 clones, approximately 94% of them singletons. Sample: blood. These receptors were obtained from a woman aged 18-29 years in good health.

The chain is built from TRBV7-9 and TRBJ1-3; D call uncertain. The ends were cut back, 5 bases at V and 4 bases at J, with 12 bases in the middle. The CDR3 consists of 14 residues. The germline V gene encodes CDR1 SEHNR and CDR2 FQNEAQ (reference sequence). DNA for the CDR3: TGTGCCAGCAGCCTCAGCGCGCTGGGAAACACCATATATTTT. Its translation is CASSLSALGNTIYF.

The chain carries TRBV9 and TRBJ1-3; no firm D call. V lost 4 bases and J lost 2, with 16 bases in between. Germline V gene sequence: CDR1 SGDLS, CDR2 YYNGEE. This CDR3 spans 16 amino acids. The CDR3 loop is CASSTKKEEPGNTIYF. CDR3 sequence (DNA): TGTGCCAGCAGCACGAAAAAGGAGGAGCCTGGAAACACCATATATTTT.

The rearrangement links TRBV11-2 to TRBJ2-7; TRBD1 agrees at 12 bases. The germline V gene has CDR1 SGHAT and CDR2 FQNNGV. This CDR3 has 15 residues. V shed 5 bases, J shed 5 bases, and the junction held 7 bases outside the gene matches. The DNA of the CDR3 is TGTGCCAGCAGCCCCCTGGGACAGGGGGCCGACGAGCAGTACTTC. The encoded protein is CASSPLGQGADEQYF.

The rearrangement joins TRBV5-1 to TRBJ2-7; TRBD2 is a possible D gene (6 bases). The length of the CDR3 is 15 residues. Germline V gives CDR1 SGHRS, CDR2 YFSETQ. Trimming took 4 bases from V and 6 from J, leaving 20 bases between them. CDR3 sequence: CASSRPGRDPVEQYF. CDR3 sequence (DNA): TGCGCCAGCAGCCGTCCCGGGCGGGACCCCGTCGAGCAGTACTTC.

Ten or more counts support this clone. The gene calls are TRBV6-2 or TRBV6-3 and TRBJ1-1, with D perhaps TRBD1 (5 bases). The V gene lost 6 bases and the J gene lost 7 bases, with 15 bases spanning the gap. Germline V gene data show CDR1 as MNHEY and CDR2 as SVGEGT. CDR3 size: 13 residues. CDR3 residues: CASSRPRESEAFF. For the CDR3, the DNA is TGTGCCAGCAGCCGACCCAGGGAAAGTGAAGCTTTCTTT.

The rearrangement links TRBV6-5 to TRBJ2-7; 8 bases are a match to TRBD1. The junction had 6 bases not matched to a gene; V was cut back by 5 bases and J by 0 bases. The germline CDR1 and CDR2 sequences are MNHEY and SVGAGI. The CDR3 runs to 15 residues. The CDR3 bases are TGTGCCAGCAGTCCGGACAGGGCCAGCTCCTACGAGCAGTACTTC. Translated: CASSPDRASSYEQYF.

The V call is TRBV10-2, the J call TRBJ2-5; D might be TRBD2 (5 bases). The CDR3 spans 13 residues. The V end was cut by 6 bases, the J end by 5 bases, with 13 bases between. Germline loops: CDR1 WSHSY, CDR2 SAAADI. Written as DNA, the CDR3 is TGCGCCAGCAGCGGACTCCCCGGGGAGACCCAGTACTTC. Translated: CASSGLPGETQYF.

The chain couples TRBV6-2 or TRBV6-3 to TRBJ2-7; no clear D. V was cut by 2 bases and J by 6 bases, with 17 bases left in between. CDR1 MNHEY and CDR2 SVGEGT come from the germline V gene. This CDR3 is 15 amino acids long. This CDR3 reads CASSYSRAITGEQYF. The CDR3 bases are TGTGCCAGCAGTTACAGCAGAGCGATTACGGGCGAGCAGTACTTC.

The rearrangement joins TRBV19 to TRBJ2-7; unclear D gene. The CDR3 spans 15 residues. The germline gives CDR1 LNHDA, CDR2 SQIVND (reference sequence). Trimming stripped 3 bases from V and 5 bases from J, with 17 bases between. CDR3 residues: CASSMGILRGDEQYF. As DNA, the CDR3 is TGTGCCAGTAGTATGGGGATTCTGCGTGGGGACGAGCAGTACTTC.

The chain combines TRBV12-3 or TRBV12-4 with TRBJ1-1; 7 nucleotides line up with TRBD1. V dropped 5 bases and J dropped 7; count of bases not matched to a gene: 4. CDR3 length equals 12 residues. CDR3 DNA sequence: TGTGCCAGCAGTCAGACAGGGTTTGAAGCTTTCTTT. Protein: CASSQTGFEAFF.

The V and J genes are TRBV7-2 and TRBJ1-2, with unresolved D. Deletions cut 5 bases from V and 4 bases from J, with 11 bases between. The germline V gene has CDR1 SGHTA and CDR2 FQGNSA. The CDR3 length is 13 residues. The DNA for the CDR3 is TGTGCCAGCAGCGTGGATAAGCTCTATGGCTACACCTTC. As protein: CASSVDKLYGYTF.

DNA for the CDR3: TGTGCCAGCAGCTTCCGCAATGAGCAGTTCTTC. This translates into CASSFRNEQFF. The genes are TRBV11-2 and TRBJ2-1; no firm D call. The ends were cut back, 3 bases at V and 6 bases at J, with 3 bases in the middle. The CDR3 is 11 residues long. Germline V gene data show CDR1 as SGHAT and CDR2 as FQNNGV.

The V and J genes are TRBV24-1 and TRBJ2-3; TRBD1 aligns across 7 bases. The germline V gene has CDR1 KGHDR and CDR2 SFDVKD. The CDR3 loop spans 17 amino acids. The V and J ends lost 8 bases and 4 bases, in that order; junction bases with no gene match: 17. The CDR3 loop reads CATTSTGQVDRPDTQYF. The CDR3, as DNA: TGTGCCACCACAAGCACAGGACAGGTCGATCGCCCAGATACGCAGTATTTT.

The chain carries TRBV6-4 and TRBJ1-2; no definite D call. Looked up from germline, CDR1 is MRHNA and CDR2 is SNTAGT. Trimming took 0 bases from V and 4 from J, leaving 12 bases between them. This CDR3 contains 15 residues. The CDR3 reads CASSDSSTTVYGYTF. The CDR3 coding sequence is TGTGCCAGCAGTGACTCGAGTACTACAGTCTATGGCTACACCTTC.

The rearrangement links TRBV28 to TRBJ2-7; D is ambiguous. The germline V gene has CDR1 MDHEN and CDR2 SYDVKM. Between the trimmed V and J ends, which lost 6 bases and 4 bases, there was a span of 10 bases. This CDR3 comprises 12 residues. As DNA, the CDR3 is TGTGCCAGCAGACCGACACCATACGAGCAGTACTTC. It codes for CASRPTPYEQYF.

V usage is TRBV5-1 and J usage is TRBJ1-2; 10 bases align to TRBD1. The V and J ends lost 4 bases and 4 bases, in that order; junction bases with no gene match: 4. The length of the CDR3 is 14 residues. Germline V gives CDR1 SGHRS, CDR2 YFSETQ. CDR3 nucleotide sequence: TGCGCCAGCAGCCTCCGGGACAGGGGCTATGGCTACACCTTC. It codes for CASSLRDRGYGYTF.

This chain connects TRBV6-5 to TRBJ1-2; maybe TRBD1 (5 bases). Trimming removed 6 bases at V and 8 bases at J, with 16 bases between. Per germline, CDR1 MNHEY and CDR2 SVGAGI. This CDR3 spans 13 amino acids. CDR3: CASRWTSGVGYTF. The CDR3, as DNA: TGTGCCAGCAGGTGGACAAGTGGAGTCGGCTACACCTTC.